Below, one T cell receptor beta chain is given with its context. Its antigen is unidentified. Scientists made TCR beta cDNA using 5'RACE template switching with UMIs. From its re-call of the 5' RACE reads, TCRdb lists each CDR3 protein once, without DNA. The listing records more than 400,000 distinct CDR3 sequences. The CDR3 runs 14 residues. The germline CDR1 and CDR2 sequences are SGHTA and FQGNSA. The data are from a study of T cells expressing NK-cell markers. On the study more broadly: Sorted CD3+CD56-NKG2C+, CD3+CD56+NKG2C- and CD3+CD56+NKG2C+ T cells were the source of the TCR beta repertoires.

Notes on the study in general: A few donors likewise had their CD3+CD56-NKG2C+ fraction led by these clonotypes. Whether expanded NKG2C-expressing T cell clones recognize HCMV is unknown.

Source material: blood T cells: a sorted CD56 or NKG2C T cell subset, CD4+ or CD8+ T cells, or bulk PBMC T cells (not recorded which). This TCR was recovered from a woman aged 18 to 75 in good health. The J gene is TRBJ2-7, the V gene TRBV7-2; TCRdb lists TRBD1, though no DNA is available to test this call. The CDR3 here is CASSPGQGFLEQYF.